This T cell receptor (beta chain) was recovered during a study of patients and donors after allogeneic stem cell transplantation. The CDR3 contains 13 residues. CDR1 and CDR2 (germline): SGHRS, YFSETQ. V gave up 4 bases and J gave up 3 bases, with 10 bases separating them. This clonotype was picked up many times. TCRdb reprocessed the RT-PCR reads via MiXCR and lists one record per CDR3 protein. The sample shows about 87,000 distinct CDR3 sequences, roughly 4.9% of them seen only once. The chain is built from TRBV5-1 and TRBJ1-2; D remains unclear. This receptor was obtained from a human donor who was either an allogeneic HSCT recipient or a stem cell or donor lymphocyte infusion donor (not recorded which). It is not recorded whose cells these are; they may come from a transplant donor. Sequencing input: blood, either unsorted or a sorted T cell fraction (not recorded which). The chain's CDR3 is CASSADGDYGYTF. The CDR3 region has the DNA TGCGCCAGCAGCGCGGACGGTGACTATGGCTACACCTTC.